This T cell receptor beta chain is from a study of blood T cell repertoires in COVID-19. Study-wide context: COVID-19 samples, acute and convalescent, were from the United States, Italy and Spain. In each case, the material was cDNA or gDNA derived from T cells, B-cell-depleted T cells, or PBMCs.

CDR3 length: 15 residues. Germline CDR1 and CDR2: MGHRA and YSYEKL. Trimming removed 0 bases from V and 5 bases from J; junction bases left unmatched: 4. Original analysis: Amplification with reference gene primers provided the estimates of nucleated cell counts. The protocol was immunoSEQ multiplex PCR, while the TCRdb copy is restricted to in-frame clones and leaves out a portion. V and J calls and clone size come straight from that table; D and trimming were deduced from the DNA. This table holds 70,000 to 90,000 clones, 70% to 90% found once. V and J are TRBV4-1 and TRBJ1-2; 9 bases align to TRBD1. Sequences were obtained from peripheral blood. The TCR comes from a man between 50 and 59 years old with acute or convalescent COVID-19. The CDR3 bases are TGCGCCAGCAGCCAAGAGGGGGGACAGGGTTATGGCTACACCTTC. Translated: CASSQEGGQGYGYTF.